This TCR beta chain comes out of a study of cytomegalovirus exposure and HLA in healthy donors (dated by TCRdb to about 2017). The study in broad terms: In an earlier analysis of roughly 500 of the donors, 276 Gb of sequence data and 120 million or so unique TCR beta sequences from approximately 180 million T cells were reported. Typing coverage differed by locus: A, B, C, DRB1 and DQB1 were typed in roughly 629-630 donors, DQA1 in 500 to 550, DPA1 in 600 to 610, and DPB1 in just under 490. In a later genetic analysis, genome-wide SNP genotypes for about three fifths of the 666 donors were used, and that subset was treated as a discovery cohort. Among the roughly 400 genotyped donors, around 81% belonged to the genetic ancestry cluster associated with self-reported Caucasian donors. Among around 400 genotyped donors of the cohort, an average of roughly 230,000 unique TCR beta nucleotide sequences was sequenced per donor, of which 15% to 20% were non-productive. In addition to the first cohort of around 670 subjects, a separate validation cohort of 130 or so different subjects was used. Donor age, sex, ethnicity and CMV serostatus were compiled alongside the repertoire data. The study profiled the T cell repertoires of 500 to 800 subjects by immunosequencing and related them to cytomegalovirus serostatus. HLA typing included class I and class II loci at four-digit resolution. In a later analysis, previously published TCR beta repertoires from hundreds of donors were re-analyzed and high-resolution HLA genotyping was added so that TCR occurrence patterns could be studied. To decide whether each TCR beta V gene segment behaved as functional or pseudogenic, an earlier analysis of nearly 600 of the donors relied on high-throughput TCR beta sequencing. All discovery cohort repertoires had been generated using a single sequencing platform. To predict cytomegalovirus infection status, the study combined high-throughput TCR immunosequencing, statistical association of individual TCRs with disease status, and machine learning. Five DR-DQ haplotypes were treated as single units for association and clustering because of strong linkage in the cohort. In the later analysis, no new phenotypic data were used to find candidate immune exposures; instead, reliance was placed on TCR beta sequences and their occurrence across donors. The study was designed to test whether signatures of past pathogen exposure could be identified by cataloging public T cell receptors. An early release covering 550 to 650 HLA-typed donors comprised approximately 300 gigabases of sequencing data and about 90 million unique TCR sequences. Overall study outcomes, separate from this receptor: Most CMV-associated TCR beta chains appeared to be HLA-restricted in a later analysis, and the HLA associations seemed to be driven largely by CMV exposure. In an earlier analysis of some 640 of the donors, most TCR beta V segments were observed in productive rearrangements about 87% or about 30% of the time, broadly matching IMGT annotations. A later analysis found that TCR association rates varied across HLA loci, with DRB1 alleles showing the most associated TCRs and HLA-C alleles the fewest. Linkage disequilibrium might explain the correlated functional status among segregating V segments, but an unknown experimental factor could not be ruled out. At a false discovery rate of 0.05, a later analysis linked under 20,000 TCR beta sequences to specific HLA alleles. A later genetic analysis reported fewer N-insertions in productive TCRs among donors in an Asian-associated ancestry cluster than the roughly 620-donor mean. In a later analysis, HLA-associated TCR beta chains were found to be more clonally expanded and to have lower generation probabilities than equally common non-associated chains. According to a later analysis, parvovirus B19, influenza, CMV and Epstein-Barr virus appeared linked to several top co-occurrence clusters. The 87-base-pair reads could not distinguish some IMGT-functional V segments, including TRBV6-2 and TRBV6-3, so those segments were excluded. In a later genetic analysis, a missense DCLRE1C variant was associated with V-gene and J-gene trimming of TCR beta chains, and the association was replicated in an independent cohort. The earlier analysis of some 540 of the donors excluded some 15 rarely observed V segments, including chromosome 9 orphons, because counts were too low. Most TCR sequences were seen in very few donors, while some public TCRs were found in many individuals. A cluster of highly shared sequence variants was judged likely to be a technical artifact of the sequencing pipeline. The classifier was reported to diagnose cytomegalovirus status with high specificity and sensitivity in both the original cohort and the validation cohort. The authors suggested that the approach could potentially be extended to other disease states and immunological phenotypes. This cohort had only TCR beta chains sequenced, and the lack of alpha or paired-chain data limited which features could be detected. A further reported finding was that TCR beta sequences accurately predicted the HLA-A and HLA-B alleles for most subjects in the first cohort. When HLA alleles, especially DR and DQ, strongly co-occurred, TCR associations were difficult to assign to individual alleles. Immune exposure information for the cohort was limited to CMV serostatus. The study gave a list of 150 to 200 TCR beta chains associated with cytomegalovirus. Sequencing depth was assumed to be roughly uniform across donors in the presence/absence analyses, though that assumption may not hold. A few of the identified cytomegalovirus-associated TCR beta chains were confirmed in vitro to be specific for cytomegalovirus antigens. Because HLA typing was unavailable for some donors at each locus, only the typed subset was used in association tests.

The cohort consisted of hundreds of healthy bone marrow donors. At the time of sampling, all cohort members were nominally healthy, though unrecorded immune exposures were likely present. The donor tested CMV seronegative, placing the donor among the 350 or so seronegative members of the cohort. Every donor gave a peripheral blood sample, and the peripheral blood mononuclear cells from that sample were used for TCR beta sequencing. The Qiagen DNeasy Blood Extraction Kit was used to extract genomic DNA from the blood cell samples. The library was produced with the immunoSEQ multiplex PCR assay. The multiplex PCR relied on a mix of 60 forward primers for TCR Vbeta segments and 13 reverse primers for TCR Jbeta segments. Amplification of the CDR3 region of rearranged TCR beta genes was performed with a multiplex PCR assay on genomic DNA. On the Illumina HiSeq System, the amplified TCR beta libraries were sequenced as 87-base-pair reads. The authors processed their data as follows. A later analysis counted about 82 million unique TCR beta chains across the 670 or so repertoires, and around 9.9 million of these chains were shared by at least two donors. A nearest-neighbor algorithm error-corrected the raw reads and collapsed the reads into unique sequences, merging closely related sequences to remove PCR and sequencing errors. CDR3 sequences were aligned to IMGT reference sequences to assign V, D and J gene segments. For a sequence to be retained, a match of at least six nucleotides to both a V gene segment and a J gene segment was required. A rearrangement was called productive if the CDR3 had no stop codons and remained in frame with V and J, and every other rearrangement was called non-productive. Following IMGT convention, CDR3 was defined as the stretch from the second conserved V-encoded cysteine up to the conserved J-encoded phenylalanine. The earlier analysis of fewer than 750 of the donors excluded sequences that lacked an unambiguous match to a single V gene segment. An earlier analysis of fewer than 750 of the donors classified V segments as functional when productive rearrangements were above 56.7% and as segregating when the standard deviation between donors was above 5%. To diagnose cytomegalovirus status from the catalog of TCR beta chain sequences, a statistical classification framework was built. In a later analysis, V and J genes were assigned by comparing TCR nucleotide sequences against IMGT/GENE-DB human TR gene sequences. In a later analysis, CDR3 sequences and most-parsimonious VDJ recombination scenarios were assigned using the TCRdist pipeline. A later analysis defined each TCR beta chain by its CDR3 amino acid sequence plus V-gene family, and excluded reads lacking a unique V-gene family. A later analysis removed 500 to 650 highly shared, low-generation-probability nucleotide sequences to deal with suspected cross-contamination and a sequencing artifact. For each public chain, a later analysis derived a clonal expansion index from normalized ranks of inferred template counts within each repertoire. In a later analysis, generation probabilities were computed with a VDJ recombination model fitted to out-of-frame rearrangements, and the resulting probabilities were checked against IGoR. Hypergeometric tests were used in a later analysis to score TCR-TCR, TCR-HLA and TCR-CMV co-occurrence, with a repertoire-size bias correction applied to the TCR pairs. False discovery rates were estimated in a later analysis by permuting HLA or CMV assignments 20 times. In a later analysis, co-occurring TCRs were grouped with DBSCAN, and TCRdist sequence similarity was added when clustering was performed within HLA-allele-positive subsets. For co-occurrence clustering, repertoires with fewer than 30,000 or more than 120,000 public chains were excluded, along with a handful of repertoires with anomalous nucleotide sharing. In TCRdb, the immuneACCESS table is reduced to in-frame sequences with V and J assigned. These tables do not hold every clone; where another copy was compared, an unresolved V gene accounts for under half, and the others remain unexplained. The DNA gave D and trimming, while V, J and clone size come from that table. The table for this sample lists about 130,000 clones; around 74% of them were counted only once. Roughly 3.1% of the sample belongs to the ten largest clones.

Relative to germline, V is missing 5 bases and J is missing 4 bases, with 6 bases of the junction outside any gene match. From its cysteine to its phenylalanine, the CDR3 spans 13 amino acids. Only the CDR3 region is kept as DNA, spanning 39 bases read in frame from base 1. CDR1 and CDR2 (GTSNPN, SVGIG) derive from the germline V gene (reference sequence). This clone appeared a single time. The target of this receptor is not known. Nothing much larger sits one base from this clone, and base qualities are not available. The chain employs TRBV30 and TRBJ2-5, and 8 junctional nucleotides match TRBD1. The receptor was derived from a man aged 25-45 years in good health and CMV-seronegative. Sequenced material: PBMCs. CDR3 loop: CAWAGQGLETQYF. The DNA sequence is TGTGCCTGGGCCGGACAGGGTTTAGAGACCCAGTACTTC. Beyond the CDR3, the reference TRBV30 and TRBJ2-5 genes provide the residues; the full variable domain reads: SQTIHQWPATLVQPVGSPLSLECTVEGTSNPNLYWYRQAAGRGLQLLFYSVGIGQISSEVPQNLSASRPQDRQFILSSKKLLLSDSGFYLCAWAGQGLETQYFGPGTRLLVL.